Listed below are T cell receptor beta chains from one sample, sequenced in a study of blood T cell repertoires in COVID-19. TCRdb's table, derived via immunoSEQ multiplex PCR, lists solely in-frame clones and lacks some. Of around 300,000 clones listed, 80% to 90% were seen once; the top ten hold 2.4%. The sequencing sample was made of PBMCs or T cells enriched from blood (not recorded which). Receptor source: a woman under 30 who had recovered from COVID-19. Each CDR3 is given with its conserved first and last residue. Each record gives: V gene, D gene, J gene, clone size, CDR3 protein, CDR3 DNA. D genes are given only for firm matches. A clone size is listed for some rows: how often the clone was seen (once, few, many), or a class if it is expanded.

v_gene: TRBV28
d_gene: TRBD1
j_gene: TRBJ2-1
abundance: -
CDR3aa: CASTQAGTGVYNEQFF
CDR3nt: TGTGCCAGCACCCAAGCCGGGACAGGGGTATACAATGAGCAGTTCTTC

v_gene: TRBV19
d_gene: TRBD1
j_gene: TRBJ1-1
abundance: -
CDR3aa: CATAIKQGYTEAFF
CDR3nt: TGTGCCACTGCCATTAAACAGGGGTACACTGAAGCTTTCTTT

v_gene: TRBV5-1
d_gene: -
j_gene: TRBJ1-1
abundance: -
CDR3aa: CASRPYLNLNTEAFF
CDR3nt: TGCGCCAGCAGACCCTACCTAAACCTCAACACTGAAGCTTTCTTT

v_gene: TRBV7-8
d_gene: -
j_gene: TRBJ2-3
abundance: -
CDR3aa: CSTGDTTDTQYF
CDR3nt: TGTAGTACCGGGGACACCACAGATACGCAGTATTTT

v_gene: TRBV27
d_gene: -
j_gene: TRBJ2-7
abundance: -
CDR3aa: CASTTPGIYEQYF
CDR3nt: TGTGCCAGCACCACGCCGGGAATCTACGAGCAGTACTTC

v_gene: TRBV30
d_gene: -
j_gene: TRBJ2-1
abundance: -
CDR3aa: CAWSTSLYNEQFF
CDR3nt: TGTGCCTGGAGTACTAGTCTCTACAATGAGCAGTTCTTC

v_gene: TRBV10-3
d_gene: -
j_gene: TRBJ2-1
abundance: -
CDR3aa: CAISESKPGYYNEQFF
CDR3nt: TGTGCCATCAGTGAGTCGAAGCCGGGGTATTACAATGAGCAGTTCTTC

v_gene: TRBV28
d_gene: -
j_gene: TRBJ1-2
abundance: -
CDR3aa: CASSDRPYGYTF
CDR3nt: TGTGCCAGCAGCGACAGGCCCTATGGCTACACCTTC

v_gene: TRBV24-1
d_gene: TRBD1
j_gene: TRBJ1-2
abundance: -
CDR3aa: CATSDPRGQGPHTF
CDR3nt: TGTGCCACCAGTGATCCGAGAGGACAGGGACCCCACACCTTC

v_gene: TRBV6-5
d_gene: TRBD1
j_gene: TRBJ1-2
abundance: -
CDR3aa: CASSYSKGALGGYTF
CDR3nt: TGTGCCAGCAGTTACTCGAAGGGGGCTCTGGGTGGCTACACCTTC

v_gene: TRBV24-1
d_gene: TRBD2
j_gene: TRBJ2-3
abundance: -
CDR3aa: CAISTSGGPTDTQYF
CDR3nt: TGTGCCATTTCGACTAGCGGGGGGCCCACAGATACGCAGTATTTT

v_gene: TRBV5-6
d_gene: -
j_gene: TRBJ2-7
abundance: -
CDR3aa: CASSLGVNSYEQYF
CDR3nt: TGTGCCAGCAGCTTAGGGGTGAATTCCTACGAGCAGTACTTC

v_gene: TRBV23-1
d_gene: TRBD2
j_gene: TRBJ2-1
abundance: -
CDR3aa: CASSQPGGAGGGRYEQFF
CDR3nt: TGCGCCAGCAGTCAACCTGGGGGCGCGGGGGGCGGGCGCTATGAGCAGTTCTTC

v_gene: TRBV10-1
d_gene: TRBD2
j_gene: TRBJ2-3
abundance: -
CDR3aa: CASTAGGTDTQYF
CDR3nt: TGCGCCAGCACGGCGGGGGGCACAGATACGCAGTATTTT

v_gene: TRBV28
d_gene: TRBD2
j_gene: TRBJ2-1
abundance: once
CDR3aa: CASSPGTSVYNEQFF
CDR3nt: TGTGCCAGCAGCCCGGGGACTAGCGTATACAATGAGCAGTTCTTC

v_gene: TRBV6-4
d_gene: -
j_gene: TRBJ2-3
abundance: -
CDR3aa: CASSVFSGATDTQYF
CDR3nt: TGTGCCAGCAGTGTTTTCTCTGGAGCCACAGATACGCAGTATTTT

v_gene: TRBV9
d_gene: -
j_gene: TRBJ1-5
abundance: -
CDR3aa: CASSAHSVSNQPQHF
CDR3nt: TGTGCCAGCAGCGCCCACTCCGTGAGCAATCAGCCCCAGCATTTT

v_gene: TRBV12-3/TRBV12-4
d_gene: -
j_gene: TRBJ2-5
abundance: -
CDR3aa: CASSSGSETQYF
CDR3nt: TGTGCCAGCAGTTCGGGGTCAGAGACCCAGTACTTC

v_gene: TRBV18
d_gene: -
j_gene: TRBJ1-2
abundance: -
CDR3aa: CASSPGQRGSYGYTF
CDR3nt: TGTGCCAGCTCACCCGGTCAGAGAGGGAGCTATGGCTACACCTTC

v_gene: TRBV15
d_gene: -
j_gene: TRBJ1-2
abundance: -
CDR3aa: CATSVQGSLHYGYTF
CDR3nt: TGTGCCACCAGCGTCCAGGGATCCCTCCACTATGGCTACACCTTC

v_gene: TRBV2
d_gene: -
j_gene: TRBJ1-5
abundance: -
CDR3aa: CASQTGPVSNQPQHF
CDR3nt: TGTGCCAGCCAGACAGGTCCTGTTAGCAATCAGCCCCAGCATTTT

v_gene: TRBV28
d_gene: TRBD1
j_gene: TRBJ1-2
abundance: -
CDR3aa: CASRLDRAYGYTF
CDR3nt: TGTGCCAGCAGATTGGACAGGGCCTATGGCTACACCTTC

v_gene: TRBV7-6
d_gene: -
j_gene: TRBJ1-1
abundance: -
CDR3aa: CASSPRYQGPVTEAFF
CDR3nt: TGTGCCAGCAGCCCAAGGTATCAGGGGCCCGTCACTGAAGCTTTCTTT

v_gene: TRBV7-3
d_gene: -
j_gene: TRBJ1-2
abundance: -
CDR3aa: CASSEGTNYGYTF
CDR3nt: TGTGCCAGCAGCGAGGGTACTAACTATGGCTACACCTTC

v_gene: TRBV19
d_gene: -
j_gene: TRBJ1-3
abundance: -
CDR3aa: CASTADILSGNTIYF
CDR3nt: TGTGCCAGTACCGCCGACATCCTTTCTGGAAACACCATATATTTT

v_gene: TRBV2
d_gene: TRBD1
j_gene: TRBJ2-1
abundance: -
CDR3aa: CASSETGQGLHEQFF
CDR3nt: TGTGCCAGCAGTGAAACCGGACAGGGGTTACATGAGCAGTTCTTC

v_gene: TRBV2
d_gene: -
j_gene: TRBJ1-2
abundance: once
CDR3aa: CASRILTQNYGYTF
CDR3nt: TGTGCCAGCAGGATACTCACACAGAACTATGGCTACACCTTC

v_gene: TRBV5-1
d_gene: -
j_gene: TRBJ2-1
abundance: -
CDR3aa: CASSLRQGYDEQFF
CDR3nt: TGCGCCAGCAGCTTGAGGCAGGGCTACGATGAGCAGTTCTTC

v_gene: TRBV28
d_gene: -
j_gene: TRBJ1-4
abundance: -
CDR3aa: CASSFGGAGYEKLFF
CDR3nt: TGTGCCAGCAGTTTCGGGGGTGCGGGCTATGAAAAACTGTTTTTT

v_gene: TRBV28
d_gene: -
j_gene: TRBJ1-1
abundance: -
CDR3aa: CASSFPGGGDTEAFF
CDR3nt: TGTGCCAGCAGTTTTCCGGGAGGGGGGGACACTGAAGCTTTCTTT

v_gene: TRBV5-1
d_gene: -
j_gene: TRBJ2-7
abundance: -
CDR3aa: CASSLAGAPEQYF
CDR3nt: TGCGCCAGCAGCTTGGCTGGGGCGCCAGAGCAGTACTTC

v_gene: TRBV27
d_gene: -
j_gene: TRBJ1-2
abundance: -
CDR3aa: CASSFHIDYGYTF
CDR3nt: TGTGCCAGCAGTTTTCACATCGACTATGGCTACACCTTC

v_gene: TRBV7-9
d_gene: TRBD1
j_gene: TRBJ1-6
abundance: many
CDR3aa: CASSSADRGGNSPLHF
CDR3nt: TGTGCCAGCAGCTCAGCGGACAGGGGGGGGAATTCACCCCTCCACTTT

v_gene: TRBV3-1/TRBV3-2
d_gene: TRBD1
j_gene: TRBJ1-1
abundance: -
CDR3aa: CASSQGQGEAFF
CDR3nt: TGTGCCAGCAGCCAAGGACAGGGCGAAGCTTTCTTT

v_gene: TRBV3-1/TRBV3-2
d_gene: TRBD1
j_gene: TRBJ1-6
abundance: -
CDR3aa: CASSQGRDRSNSPLHF
CDR3nt: TGTGCCAGCAGCCAAGGCCGGGACAGGTCGAATTCACCCCTCCACTTT

v_gene: TRBV24-1
d_gene: -
j_gene: TRBJ1-1
abundance: -
CDR3aa: CATSDFFPMNTEAFF
CDR3nt: TGTGCCACCAGTGATTTCTTCCCTATGAACACTGAAGCTTTCTTT

v_gene: TRBV4-2
d_gene: -
j_gene: TRBJ1-1
abundance: once
CDR3aa: CASSHGQMNTEAFF
CDR3nt: TGTGCCAGCAGCCATGGACAGATGAACACTGAAGCTTTCTTT

v_gene: TRBV2
d_gene: -
j_gene: TRBJ2-5
abundance: -
CDR3aa: CASLFVETQYF
CDR3nt: TGTGCCAGCTTATTCGTAGAGACCCAGTACTTC

v_gene: TRBV19
d_gene: -
j_gene: TRBJ1-1
abundance: -
CDR3aa: CASRSNRRNTEAFF
CDR3nt: TGTGCCAGTAGGAGCAACAGGAGGAACACTGAAGCTTTCTTT

v_gene: TRBV5-3
d_gene: TRBD1
j_gene: TRBJ1-2
abundance: -
CDR3aa: CARRRQGALDYGYTF
CDR3nt: TGTGCCAGAAGGAGACAGGGGGCACTAGACTATGGCTACACCTTC

v_gene: TRBV19
d_gene: TRBD1
j_gene: TRBJ1-2
abundance: -
CDR3aa: CASNPSGGTGVTGGYTF
CDR3nt: TGTGCCAGTAATCCTTCGGGCGGGACAGGGGTTACTGGCGGCTACACCTTC

v_gene: TRBV6-1
d_gene: -
j_gene: TRBJ1-4
abundance: -
CDR3aa: CASSETFEKLFF
CDR3nt: TGTGCCAGCAGTGAAACTTTTGAAAAACTGTTTTTT

v_gene: TRBV27
d_gene: -
j_gene: TRBJ2-2
abundance: -
CDR3aa: CASRPTANTGELFF
CDR3nt: TGTGCCAGCAGACCCACAGCGAACACCGGGGAGCTGTTTTTT

v_gene: TRBV15
d_gene: -
j_gene: TRBJ1-4
abundance: -
CDR3aa: CATSRDRVGGEKLFF
CDR3nt: TGTGCCACCAGCAGAGATCGTGTCGGGGGTGAAAAACTGTTTTTT

v_gene: TRBV7-8
d_gene: -
j_gene: TRBJ2-3
abundance: -
CDR3aa: CASSLILGGQYTQYF
CDR3nt: TGTGCCAGCAGCTTAATCTTGGGCGGACAGTATACGCAGTATTTT

v_gene: TRBV4-2
d_gene: -
j_gene: TRBJ1-2
abundance: -
CDR3aa: CASSQEVGYGYTF
CDR3nt: TGTGCCAGCAGCCAAGAAGTCGGGTACGGCTACACCTTC

v_gene: TRBV28
d_gene: TRBD1
j_gene: TRBJ2-7
abundance: once
CDR3aa: CASSFSGTEPSGEQYF
CDR3nt: TGTGCCAGCAGTTTTTCAGGGACAGAGCCCTCTGGGGAGCAGTACTTC

v_gene: TRBV5-1
d_gene: TRBD2
j_gene: TRBJ2-1
abundance: -
CDR3aa: CASSLDGAGLAGFNEQFF
CDR3nt: TGCGCCAGCAGCTTGGATGGTGCCGGACTAGCGGGGTTCAATGAGCAGTTCTTC

v_gene: TRBV28
d_gene: -
j_gene: TRBJ2-3
abundance: -
CDR3aa: CASSLDSSTDTQYF
CDR3nt: TGTGCCAGCAGTTTGGACAGTAGCACAGATACGCAGTATTTT

v_gene: TRBV6-1
d_gene: TRBD1
j_gene: TRBJ1-5
abundance: -
CDR3aa: CASSEQGANQPQHF
CDR3nt: TGTGCCAGCAGTGAACAGGGGGCCAATCAGCCCCAGCATTTT